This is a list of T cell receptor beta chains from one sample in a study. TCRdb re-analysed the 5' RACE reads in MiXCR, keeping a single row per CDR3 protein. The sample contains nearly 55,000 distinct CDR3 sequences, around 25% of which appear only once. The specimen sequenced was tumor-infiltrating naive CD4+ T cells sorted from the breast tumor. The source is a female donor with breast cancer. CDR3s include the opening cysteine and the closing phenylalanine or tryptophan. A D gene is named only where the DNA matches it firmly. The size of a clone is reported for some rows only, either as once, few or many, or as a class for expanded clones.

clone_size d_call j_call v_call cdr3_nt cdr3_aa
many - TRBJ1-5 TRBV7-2 TGTGCCAGCAGCTTAGCTGTCACCTCAAGGCCCCAGCATTTT CASSLAVTSRPQHF
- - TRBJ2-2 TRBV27 TGTGCCAGCAGTACAGGACAGTTCGCCGGGGAGCTGTTTTTT CASSTGQFAGELFF
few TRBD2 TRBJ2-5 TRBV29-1 TGCAGCGTTGGGACTAGCGGGAGCTCTCAAGAGACCCAGTACTTC CSVGTSGSSQETQYF
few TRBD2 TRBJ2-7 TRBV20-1 TGCAGTGCTAGCCGAGCGGGAGGTTACGAGCAGTACTTC CSASRAGGYEQYF
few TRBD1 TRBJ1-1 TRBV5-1 TGCGCCAGCAGCAAGGGACAGGCCAAGAACACTGAAGCTTTCTTT CASSKGQAKNTEAFF
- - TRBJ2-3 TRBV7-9 TGTGCCGGCAGCTTAGCACCTAGCACAGATACGCAGTATTTT CAGSLAPSTDTQYF
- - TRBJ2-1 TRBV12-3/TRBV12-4 TGTGCCAGCAGTTTCCGCTTCCCGGTGGATGAGCAGTTCTTC CASSFRFPVDEQFF
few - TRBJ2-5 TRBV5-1 TGCGCCAGCAGCCATGAAGGACAGACAGAAGAGACCCAGTACTTC CASSHEGQTEETQYF
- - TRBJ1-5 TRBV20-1 TGCAGTGCTGGTGGTGGATCGGCCCAGCATTTT CSAGGGSAQHF
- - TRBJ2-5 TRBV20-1 TGCAGTGCTAGAGAATGGGGAGGGGGGGGCGCGGGAGAGACCCAGTACTTC CSAREWGGGGAGETQYF
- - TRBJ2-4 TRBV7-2 TGTGCCAGCAGCTTATCGGGGACACGTAAAAACATTCAGTACTTC CASSLSGTRKNIQYF
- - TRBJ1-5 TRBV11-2 TGTGCCAGCAGCTTATCGCAGGTGGCTCAGCCCCAGCATTTT CASSLSQVAQPQHF
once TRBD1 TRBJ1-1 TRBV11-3 TGTGCCAGCAACCACAGACAGGGGCCGAACACTGAAGCTCTCTTT CASNHRQGPNTEALF
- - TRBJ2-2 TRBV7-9 TGTGCCAGCAGCCAAATCGGGGGAGGATCCACCGGGGAGCTGTTTTTT CASSQIGGGSTGELFF
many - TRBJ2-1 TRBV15 TGTGCCACCAGCAGAGATTACCGGAATGAGCAGTTCTTC CATSRDYRNEQFF
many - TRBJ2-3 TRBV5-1 TGCGCCAGCAGCTTGGCGGGACTTACCACAGATACGCAGTATTTT CASSLAGLTTDTQYF
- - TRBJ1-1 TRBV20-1 TGCAGTGCTAGGGTTTTAGTTGGCCAGGGACTTGAAGCTTTCTTT CSARVLVGQGLEAFF
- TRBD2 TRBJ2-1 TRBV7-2 TGTGCCAGCAGCTTACAAAACCCGGGACTAGGTGGTGAGCAGTTCTTC CASSLQNPGLGGEQFF
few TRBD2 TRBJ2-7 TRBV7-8 TGTGCCAGCAGCCCCCCCTTGCGGGAGGGCCCCTACGAGCAGTACTTC CASSPPLREGPYEQYF
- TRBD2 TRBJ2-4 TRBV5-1 TGCGCCAGCAGCTTGGCGCCGGGAGGAGCCAAAAACATTCGGTACTTC CASSLAPGGAKNIRYF
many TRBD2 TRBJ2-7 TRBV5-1 TGCGCCAGTACCACTGCGGGGGGCCCTTACGAGCAGTACTTC CASTTAGGPYEQYF
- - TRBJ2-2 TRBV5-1 TGCGCCAGCAGCTCTGGGGGACGGAACACCGGGGAGCTGTTTTTT CASSSGGRNTGELFF
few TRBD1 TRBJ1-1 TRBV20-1 TGCAGTGCGCTGGGACAGGGGTTGGAGAGGAACACTGAAGCTTTCTTT CSALGQGLERNTEAFF
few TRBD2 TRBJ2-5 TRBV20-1 TGCAGTGCTAGTGCCTTAGCGGGATCAGAGACCCAGTACTTC CSASALAGSETQYF
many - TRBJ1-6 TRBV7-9 TGTGCCAGCAGAGGCAGCCAGAATTCACCCCTCCACTTT CASRGSQNSPLHF
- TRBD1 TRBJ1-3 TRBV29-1 TGCAACGTGAAACAGGGGAACTCTGGAAACACCATATATTTT CNVKQGNSGNTIYF
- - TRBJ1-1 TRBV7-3 TGTGCCAGCAGCCCCAGTGGGAGGGGGGGCACTGAAGCTTTCTTT CASSPSGRGGTEAFF
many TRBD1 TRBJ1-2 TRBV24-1 TGTGCCACCAGTTGGACAGGACCTGGCGATTCTAACTATGGCTACACCTTC CATSWTGPGDSNYGYTF
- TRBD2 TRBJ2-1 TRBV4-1 TGCGCCAGCAGCCAAGAAGCGGGGGTCTCCTACAATGAGCAGTTCTTC CASSQEAGVSYNEQFF
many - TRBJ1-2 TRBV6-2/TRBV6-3 TGTGCCAGCAGTTACTCACAACTGGAGAACTATGGCTACACCTTC CASSYSQLENYGYTF
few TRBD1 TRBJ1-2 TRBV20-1 TGCAGTGCTAGGGATCCGGGACAGGGCTACTATGGCTACACCTTC CSARDPGQGYYGYTF
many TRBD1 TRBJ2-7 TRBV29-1 TGCAGCGTCGGGACAGGGGTTCTCGACGAGCAGTACTTC CSVGTGVLDEQYF
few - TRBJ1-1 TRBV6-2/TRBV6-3 TGTGCCAGCAGTTACTTATCACAGGGAATCGGAGCTTTCTTT CASSYLSQGIGAFF
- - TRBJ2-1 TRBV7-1 TGTGCCAGCCGGCAATGGGGGAGGTCCTACAACGAGCAGTTCTTC CASRQWGRSYNEQFF
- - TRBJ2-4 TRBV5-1 TGCGCCAGCAGCTTGAACGGTGTTCCTTCCTCAGCCAAAAACATTCAGTACTTC CASSLNGVPSSAKNIQYF
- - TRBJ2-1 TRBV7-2 TGTGCCAGCAGCCCACGGACTAAGCCAGGAGAGCAGTTCTTC CASSPRTKPGEQFF
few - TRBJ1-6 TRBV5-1 TGCGCCAGCAGCTCCGGTGCGCCCGACTATATGTCACCCCTCCACTTT CASSSGAPDYMSPLHF
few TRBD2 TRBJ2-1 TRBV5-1 TGCGCCAGCAGCCCCGGGACTAGCGGGAGGGCAGAATACAATGAGCAGTTCTTC CASSPGTSGRAEYNEQFF
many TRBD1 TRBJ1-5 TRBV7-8 TGTGCCAGCAGCCCATCCGGAGGGGGCCGGAATCAGCCCCAGCATTTT CASSPSGGGRNQPQHF
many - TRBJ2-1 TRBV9 TGTGCCAGCAGCGTAGGGAGTAGGGTAGATGAGCAGTTCTTC CASSVGSRVDEQFF
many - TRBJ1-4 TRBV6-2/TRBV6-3 TGTGCCAGCAGTTTCGAGAACACGGTCGTTGAAAAACTGTTTTTT CASSFENTVVEKLFF
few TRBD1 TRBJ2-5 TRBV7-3 TGTGCCAGCAGCCCACCGGCCGGGACAGAAGAGACCCAGTACTTC CASSPPAGTEETQYF
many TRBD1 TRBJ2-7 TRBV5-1 TGCGCCAGCAGCTTGAGACAGGGAATTAGCTCCTACGAGCAGTACTTC CASSLRQGISSYEQYF
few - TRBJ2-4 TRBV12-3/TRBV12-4 TGTGCCAGCAGTTCCTGGGACCGGGTATACATTCAGTACTTC CASSSWDRVYIQYF
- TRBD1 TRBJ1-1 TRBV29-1 TGCAGCGTTGTAAAAACAGGGGCGAACACTGAAGCTTTCTTT CSVVKTGANTEAFF
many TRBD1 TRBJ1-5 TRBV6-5 TGTGCCAGCAGTTACCGAGGGGGCGGAAATCAGCCCCAGCATTTT CASSYRGGGNQPQHF
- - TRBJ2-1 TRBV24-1 TGTGCCACCAGTGAAAGACATGCATCCTACAATGAGCAGTTCTTC CATSERHASYNEQFF
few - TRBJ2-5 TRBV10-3 TGTGCCATCAGTTATCAAGAGACCCAGTACTTC CAISYQETQYF
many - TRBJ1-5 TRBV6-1 TGTGCCAGCACCAATTCCCCCGGGACCGCCAGCAATCAGCCCCAGCATTTT CASTNSPGTASNQPQHF
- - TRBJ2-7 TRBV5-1 TGCGCCAGCAGCCCCGGGACATACTCCTACGAGCAGTACTTC CASSPGTYSYEQYF
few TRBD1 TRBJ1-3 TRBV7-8 TGTGCCAGCAGACCTCACCCCCGACAGGGGGGAAACACCATATATTTT CASRPHPRQGGNTIYF
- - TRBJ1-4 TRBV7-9 TGTGCCAGCAGCGGGGTTCGTAGCGCAACTAATGAAAAACTGTTTTTT CASSGVRSATNEKLFF
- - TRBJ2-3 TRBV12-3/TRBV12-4 TGTGCCAGCAGTTCCCGAAGGGGGGGATTCACAGATACGCAGTATTTT CASSSRRGGFTDTQYF
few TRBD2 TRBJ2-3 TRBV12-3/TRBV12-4 TGTGCCAGCACCCCCCGGACTAGCGTCACAGATACGCAGTATTTT CASTPRTSVTDTQYF
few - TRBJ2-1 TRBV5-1 TGCGCCAGCAGCTCCCGGGTCGACAATGAGCAGTTCTTC CASSSRVDNEQFF
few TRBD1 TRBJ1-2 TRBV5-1 TGCGCCAGCAGCTTGGTCCGACAGGGCCCCGGGGAGGGCTACACCTTC CASSLVRQGPGEGYTF
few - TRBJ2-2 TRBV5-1 TGCGCCAGCAGCCGGCATGAGGGGGACACCGGGGAGCTGTTTTTT CASSRHEGDTGELFF